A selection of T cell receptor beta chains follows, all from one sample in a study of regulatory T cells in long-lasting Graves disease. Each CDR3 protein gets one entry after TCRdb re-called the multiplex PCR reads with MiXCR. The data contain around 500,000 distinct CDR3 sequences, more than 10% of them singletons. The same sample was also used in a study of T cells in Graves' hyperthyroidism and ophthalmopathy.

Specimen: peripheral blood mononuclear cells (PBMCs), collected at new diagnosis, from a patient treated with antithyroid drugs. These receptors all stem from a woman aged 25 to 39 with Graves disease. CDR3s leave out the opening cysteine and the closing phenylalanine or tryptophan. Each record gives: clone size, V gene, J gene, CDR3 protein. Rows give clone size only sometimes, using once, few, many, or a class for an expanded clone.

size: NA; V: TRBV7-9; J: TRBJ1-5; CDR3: ASSLEGDGGTQH
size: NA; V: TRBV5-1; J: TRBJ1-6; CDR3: ASSFGQFEPPLH
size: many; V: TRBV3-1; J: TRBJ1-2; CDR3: ASSQSGLPIYGYT
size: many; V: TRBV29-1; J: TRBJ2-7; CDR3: SVGLGTTVYEQY
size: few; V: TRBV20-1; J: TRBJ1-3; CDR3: SARTGTGTGNTIY
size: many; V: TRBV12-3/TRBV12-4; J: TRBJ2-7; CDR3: ASSPLTGYEQY
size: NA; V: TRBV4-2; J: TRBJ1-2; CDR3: ASSQDGQGAYYGYT
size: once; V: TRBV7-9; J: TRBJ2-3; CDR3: ASSGVGGTDTQY
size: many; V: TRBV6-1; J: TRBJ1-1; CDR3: ASKGRFEAF
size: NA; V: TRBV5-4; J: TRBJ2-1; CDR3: ASGVGQSYNEQF
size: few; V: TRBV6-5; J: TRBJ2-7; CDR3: ASRRAIAGGLDSYEQY
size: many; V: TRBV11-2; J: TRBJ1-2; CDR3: ASSAINYGYT
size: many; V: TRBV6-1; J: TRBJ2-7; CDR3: ASSPRLGRGYEQY
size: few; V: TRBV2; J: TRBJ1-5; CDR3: ASSSRQGLNQPQH
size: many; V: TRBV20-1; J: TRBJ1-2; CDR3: SARDRTGQAYGYT
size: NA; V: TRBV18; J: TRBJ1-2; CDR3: ASSPLGAEGNGYT
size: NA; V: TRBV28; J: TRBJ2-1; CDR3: ASRLGRYPYNEQS
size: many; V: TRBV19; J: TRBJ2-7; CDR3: ASSRAGAGQDAYEQY
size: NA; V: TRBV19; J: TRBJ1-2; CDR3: ASSIKPGPRYGYT
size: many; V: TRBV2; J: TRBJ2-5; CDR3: ASSEQEAQETQY
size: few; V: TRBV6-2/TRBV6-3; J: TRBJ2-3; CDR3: ASSYSITDVKDTQY
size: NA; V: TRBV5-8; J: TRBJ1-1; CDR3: ASSFDRVRGNTEAF
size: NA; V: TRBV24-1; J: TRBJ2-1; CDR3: ATSDPRASGGNEQF
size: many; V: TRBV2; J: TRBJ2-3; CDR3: ASSGGGTSSTDTQY
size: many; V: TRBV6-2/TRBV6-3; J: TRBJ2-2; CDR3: ASSYITGELF
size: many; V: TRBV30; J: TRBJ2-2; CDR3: AWSVKGTGELF
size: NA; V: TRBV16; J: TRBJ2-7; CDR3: ASSPVKAGSYEQY
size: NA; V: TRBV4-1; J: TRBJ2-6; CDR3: ASSPFMIAGANVLT
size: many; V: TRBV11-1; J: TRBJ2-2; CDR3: ASSLRTTGIYSGELF
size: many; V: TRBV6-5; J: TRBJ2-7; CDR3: ASSYSRGQIIYEQY
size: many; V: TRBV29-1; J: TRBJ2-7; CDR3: SVWGTGANYEQY
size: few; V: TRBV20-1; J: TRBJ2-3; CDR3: SARDSGRASDTQY
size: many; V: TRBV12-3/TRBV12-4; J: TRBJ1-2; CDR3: ASSHSPGPSRGYT
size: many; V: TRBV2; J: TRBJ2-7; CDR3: ASRQFGTYEQY
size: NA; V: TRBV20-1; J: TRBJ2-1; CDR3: SARDAWGAGGNNEQF
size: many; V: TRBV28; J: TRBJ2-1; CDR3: ASSYAGVNEQF
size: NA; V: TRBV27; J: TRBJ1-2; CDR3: ASSFGVSVYGYT
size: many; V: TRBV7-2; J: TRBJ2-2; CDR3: ASSRLVNTGELF
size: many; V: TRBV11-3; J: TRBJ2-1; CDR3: ASTLRRAGEQF
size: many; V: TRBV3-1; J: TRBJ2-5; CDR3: ASSQRQVETQY